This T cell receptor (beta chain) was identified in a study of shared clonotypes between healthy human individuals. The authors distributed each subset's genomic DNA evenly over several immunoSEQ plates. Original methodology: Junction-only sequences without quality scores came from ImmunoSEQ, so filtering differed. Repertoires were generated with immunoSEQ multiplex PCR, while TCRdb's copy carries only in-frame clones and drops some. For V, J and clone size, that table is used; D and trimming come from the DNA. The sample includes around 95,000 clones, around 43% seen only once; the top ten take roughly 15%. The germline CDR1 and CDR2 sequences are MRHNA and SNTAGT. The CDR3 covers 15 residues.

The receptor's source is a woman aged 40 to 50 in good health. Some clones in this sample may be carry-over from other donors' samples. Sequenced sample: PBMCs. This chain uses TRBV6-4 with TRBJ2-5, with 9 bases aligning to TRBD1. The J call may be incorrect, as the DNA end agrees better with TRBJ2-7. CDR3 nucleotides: TGTGCCAGCAGTGCCACAGGGGGCGCGGGTGACGAGCAGTACTTC. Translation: CASSATGGAGDEQYF.